Listed below are T cell receptor beta chains from one sample, sequenced in a study of molecular identifiers for immune sequencing clone quantification. In TCRdb, the PCR reads were re-called with MiXCR into one record per CDR3 protein. The data contain about 510,000 distinct CDR3 sequences, about a quarter of them singletons. Sample: naive CD8+ T cells from blood, with Jurkat cell RNA spiked in. Source of these receptors: a human donor in good health. Some libraries in this study had Jurkat cell RNA spiked in. CDR3s include the opening cysteine and the closing phenylalanine or tryptophan. Fields, in order: J gene, clone size, D gene, V gene, CDR3 protein, CDR3 DNA. A D gene is named only where the DNA matches it firmly. Clone size is given for some rows only: seen once, a few or many times, or a class if the clone is expanded.

TRBJ1-3 | - | - | TRBV2 | CASSEARGRGNTIYF | TGTGCCAGCAGTGAAGCGAGAGGGAGGGGAAACACCATATATTTT
TRBJ2-5 | few | - | TRBV20-1 | CSAKEETQYF | TGCAGTGCTAAAGAAGAGACCCAGTACTTC
TRBJ2-1 | - | - | TRBV11-3 | CASSYKNHHNEQFF | TGTGCCAGCAGCTACAAAAACCACCACAATGAGCAGTTCTTC
TRBJ2-5 | few | - | TRBV19 | CASSPKTTIIPYQETQYF | TGTGCCAGTAGTCCTAAAACTACTATTATTCCTTACCAAGAGACCCAGTACTTC
TRBJ2-6 | many | - | TRBV6-5 | CASTLAPSGANVLTF | TGTGCCAGCACCCTCGCCCCGTCTGGGGCCAACGTCCTGACTTTC
TRBJ1-6 | - | TRBD1 | TRBV11-2 | CQQGLSNSPLHF | TGCCAACAGGGGCTGAGTAATTCACCCCTCCACTTT
TRBJ1-5 | - | - | TRBV7-2 | CVSSPTSRGRGNQPQHF | TGTGTCAGCAGCCCAACGAGCAGGGGTAGAGGCAATCAGCCCCAGCATTTT
TRBJ2-5 | many | - | TRBV5-1 | CASSLSFGFQGETQYF | TGCGCCAGCAGCTTGTCCTTTGGCTTTCAGGGGGAGACCCAGTACTTC
TRBJ2-1 | - | - | TRBV11-2 | CASSLGIQFF | TGTGCCAGCAGCTTAGGAATACAGTTCTTC
TRBJ2-2 | - | - | TRBV12-5 | CATGRTNTGELFF | TGTGCTACCGGGCGGACGAACACCGGGGAGCTGTTTTTT
TRBJ2-7 | - | TRBD2 | TRBV5-3 | CASSIRTSGSYEQYF | TGTGCCAGCAGCATCCGGACTAGCGGGAGCTACGAGCAGTACTTC
TRBJ2-5 | - | - | TRBV28 | CASSFSSVGETQYF | TGTGCCAGCAGTTTTTCGTCGGTAGGAGAGACCCAGTACTTC
TRBJ1-4 | few | - | TRBV13 | CATGGGLYEKLFF | TGTGCCACCGGGGGCGGCCTGTATGAAAAACTGTTTTTT